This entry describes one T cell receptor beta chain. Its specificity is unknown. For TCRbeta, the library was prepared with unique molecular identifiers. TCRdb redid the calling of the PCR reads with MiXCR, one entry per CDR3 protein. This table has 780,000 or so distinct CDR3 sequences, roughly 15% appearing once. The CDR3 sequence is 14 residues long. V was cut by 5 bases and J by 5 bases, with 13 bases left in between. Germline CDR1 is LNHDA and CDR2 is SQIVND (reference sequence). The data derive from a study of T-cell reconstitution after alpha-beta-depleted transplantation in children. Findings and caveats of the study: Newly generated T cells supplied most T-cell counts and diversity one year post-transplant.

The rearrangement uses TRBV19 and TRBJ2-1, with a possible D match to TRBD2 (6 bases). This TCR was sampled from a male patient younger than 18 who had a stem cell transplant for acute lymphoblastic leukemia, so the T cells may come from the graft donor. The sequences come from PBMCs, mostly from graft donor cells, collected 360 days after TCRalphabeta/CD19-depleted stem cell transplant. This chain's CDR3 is CASSSTGTHNEQFF. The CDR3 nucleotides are TGTGCCAGTAGTTCCACCGGGACTCACAATGAGCAGTTCTTC.